The next 17 T cell receptor beta chains were all read from a single sample in a study of T cells in women clearing cervical HPV infection. Measured with immunoSEQ multiplex PCR; TCRdb has only the in-frame clones, and not every one. Recorded here are 25,000 to 35,000 clones; the top ten clones represent about 7.8%. Material: blood buffy coat. Receptor source: a woman aged 18 to 75 with a cervical HPV16 infection that either progressed to CIN3+ or cleared (not recorded which).

Of note for this clone: The CDR3 is cut off 3 residues early in the read; its end comes from the germline J gene. The V and J genes are TRBV4-1 and TRBJ1-4, with TRBD1 matching over 7 bases. The CDR3 consists of 15 residues. With V trimmed by 2 bases and J by 4 bases, 4 bases remained unmatched. The germline V gene encodes CDR1 MGHRA and CDR2 YSYEKL. The CDR3 here is CASSQLGTVNEKLFF. CDR3 DNA, as far as it was read: TGCGCCAGCAGCCAACTCGGGACAGTTAATGAAAAA.

The CDR3 loop is CSAIGTGGSSSYNEQFF. The part of the CDR3 DNA that was read is TGCAGTGCCATCGGGACAGGGGGTTCGAGCTCCTACAATGAG. The J gene is TRBJ2-1, the V gene TRBV20-1, with 11 bases fitting TRBD1. The read finishes 3 residues shy of the CDR3 end, and the germline J gene is used to complete it. After removal of 6 bases from V and 0 bases from J, the junction contained 10 bases not matched to a gene. Germline CDR1 and CDR2: DFQATT and SNEGSKA (reference sequence). The CDR3 length is 17 residues.

CDR3: CASSLNLPTDTQYF. CDR3 DNA (partial): TGTGCCAGCAGTTTAAATCTCCCCACAGATACG. The chain uses TRBV27 and TRBJ2-3; no clear D. The CDR3 extends 3 residues past the end of the read, so its final part is completed from the germline J gene. The CDR3 has 14 amino acids. Germline-derived CDR1 and CDR2 are MNHEY and SMNVEV (reference sequence). Trimming removed 2 bases from V and 2 bases from J, with 8 bases in between.

The CDR3 loop is CASSPGPGGYGYTF. The covered CDR3 bases are TGTGCCAGCAGCCCGGGGCCCGGGGGCTATGGC. This chain joins TRBV11-2 and TRBJ1-2; a possible D gene is TRBD1 (5 bases). The CDR3 is cut off 3 residues early in the read; its end comes from the germline J gene. CDR1 and CDR2 (germline): SGHAT, FQNNGV. This CDR3 spans 14 amino acids. V dropped 5 bases and J dropped 4 bases, with 14 bases sitting between them.

This CDR3 reads CASSSSGESTDTQYF. Partial CDR3 DNA: TGCGCCAGCAGCTCTAGCGGGGAAAGCACAGATACG. The V call is TRBV5-1, the J call TRBJ2-3; 9 bases line up with TRBD2. The read finishes 3 residues shy of the CDR3 end, and the germline J gene is used to complete it. The CDR3 runs to 15 residues. V lost 3 bases, J lost 0 bases, and 2 bases stayed unmatched. In germline, CDR1 is SGHRS, CDR2 YFSETQ.

About this clone: The DNA ends 3 residues before the CDR3 does, and the rest of the CDR3 is filled in from the germline J gene. The chain recombines TRBV30 with TRBJ1-3; 7 bases are shared with TRBD1. Trimming cost V 0 bases and J 3 bases; bases outside gene matches: 5. The CDR3 is made up of 15 amino acids. Germline V gene lookup returns CDR1 GTSNPN and CDR2 SVGIG (reference sequence). The CDR3 loop reads CAWSVQGISGNTIYF. CDR3 DNA, as far as it was read: TGTGCCTGGAGTGTACAGGGGATCAGTGGAAACACC.

Worth noting for this clone: The read halts 3 residues ahead of the CDR3 end, with the missing end drawn from the germline J gene. The chain is built from TRBV4-1 and TRBJ2-7; D may be TRBD2 (5 bases). The CDR3 has 17 residues. The germline V and J ends were trimmed by 0 bases and 5 bases, with 20 bases remaining between them. Germline V gene sequence: CDR1 MGHRA, CDR2 YSYEKL. The DNA read from the CDR3 is TGCGCCAGCAGCCAAGAAGATGCAGGAGGATTAGTAGACGAG. Its translation is CASSQEDAGGLVDE. The whole CDR3 protein reads CASSQEDAGGLVDEQYF.

As regards this clone: The CDR3 is cut off 3 residues early in the read; its end comes from the germline J gene. V is TRBV2 and J is TRBJ2-3; 8 bases are shared with TRBD1. This CDR3 comprises 16 residues. Per germline, CDR1 SNHLY and CDR2 FYNNEI. The CDR3 loop reads CASSDIDRGGFQPQYF. Partial CDR3 DNA: TGTGCCAGCAGCGATATCGACAGGGGAGGTTTTCAGCCG.

About this clone itself: The read finishes 3 residues shy of the CDR3 end, and the germline J gene is used to complete it. V and J are TRBV14 and TRBJ1-6; a possible D gene is TRBD1 (5 bases). The CDR3 totals 14 residues. The germline V and J ends were trimmed by 4 bases and 5 bases, with 9 bases remaining between them. Germline lookup yields CDR1 SGHDN and CDR2 FVKESK. The chain's CDR3 is CASSPRVNNSPLHF. The CDR3 bases that were read are TGTGCCAGCAGCCCCAGGGTTAATAATTCACCC.

With respect to this clone: The read falls 3 residues short of the CDR3 end, and the missing part is taken from the germline J gene. V is TRBV19 and J is TRBJ1-5; 9 bases agree with TRBD1. The J segment lost 4 bases and the V segment lost 4 bases, leaving 2 bases of the junction unmatched. This CDR3 comprises 14 residues. Germline CDR1 is LNHDA and CDR2 is SQIVND (reference sequence). CDR3 DNA, as far as it was read: TGTGCCAGTAGTACAGGGACAGGGAATCAGCCC. It yields the protein CASSTGTGNQP. The full CDR3 is CASSTGTGNQPQHF.

Note on this clone: The CDR3 end lies 3 residues beyond the end of the read and is filled in from the germline J gene. V is TRBV7-2 and J is TRBJ1-2; no firm D call. Trimming left V 4 bases short and J 0 bases short, with 9 bases between. CDR3 length: 14 amino acids. The germline V gene encodes CDR1 SGHTA and CDR2 FQGNSA. The covered CDR3 bases are TGTGCCAGCAGCTCCAACAGAGCTAACTATGGC. Its translation: CASSSNRANYG. The entire CDR3 sequence reads CASSSNRANYGYTF.

In the case of this clone: The CDR3 extends 3 residues past the end of the read, so its final part is completed from the germline J gene. The chain has TRBV7-6 and TRBJ2-3; weak D call: TRBD2 (6 bases). V dropped 0 bases and J dropped 1 base, with 8 bases sitting between them. The CDR3 is 15 amino acids. Germline-derived CDR1 and CDR2 are SGHVS and FNYEAQ. The part of the CDR3 DNA that was read is TGTGCCAGCAGCTTAGCGGGACTCCGCACAGATACG. It is translated as CASSLAGLRTDT. The whole CDR3 region reads CASSLAGLRTDTQYF.

Details on this clone: The sequenced fragment ends 3 residues before the CDR3 boundary, so the rest is inferred from the germline J gene. The J gene is TRBJ1-1, the V gene TRBV20-1; D gene unclear. The germline gives CDR1 DFQATT, CDR2 SNEGSKA (reference sequence). Trimming pared 2 bases from V and 3 bases from J, leaving 19 bases between. This CDR3 region has 16 residues. The chain's CDR3 is CSARSRSVERYTEAFF. CDR3 DNA, as far as it was read: TGCAGTGCTAGATCTAGATCCGTGGAGAGGTACACTGAA.

About this clone: The CDR3 is cut off 3 residues early in the read; its end comes from the germline J gene. The rearrangement joins TRBV5-1 to TRBJ1-2, with D perhaps TRBD1 (5 bases). CDR3 length: 16 residues. Germline lookup yields CDR1 SGHRS and CDR2 YFSETQ. The CDR3 loop reads CASRESHWTPGAGYTF. The part of the CDR3 DNA that was read is TGCGCCAGCAGAGAAAGCCATTGGACACCGGGTGCGGGG.

Concerning this clone itself: The read halts 3 residues ahead of the CDR3 end, with the missing end drawn from the germline J gene. The chain is built from TRBV18 and TRBJ1-1; TRBD1 aligns across 9 bases. The germline gives CDR1 KGHSH, CDR2 LQKENI. Trimming cost V 4 bases and J 1 base; bases outside gene matches: 4. The CDR3 runs 15 residues. This chain's CDR3 is CASSQGQGRNTEAFF. Partial CDR3 DNA: TGTGCCAGCTCACAGGGACAGGGCCGGAACACTGAA.

Details on this clone: Sequencing ends 3 residues short of the CDR3 end; the germline J gene provides the rest. This chain connects TRBV5-1 to TRBJ1-4; D is unresolved. This CDR3 has 13 amino acids. Germline V CDR1 and CDR2: SGHRS, YFSETQ. V was cut by 9 bases and J by 3 bases, with 12 bases left in between. This CDR3 is CAISGIPNEKLFF. The DNA read from the CDR3 is TGCGCCATCTCGGGGATCCCTAATGAAAAA.

Points on this clone: The read is 3 residues too short to cover the CDR3 end, so that end is filled in from the germline J gene. The chain is built from TRBV5-1 and TRBJ2-3; 10 bases fit TRBD2. The CDR3 has 17 amino acids. Germline V gene sequence: CDR1 SGHRS, CDR2 YFSETQ. Germline trimming cut 2 bases from V and 5 bases from J; bases unmatched to any gene: 11. CDR3 sequence: CASSFGPAGGQGDTQYF. The covered CDR3 bases are TGCGCCAGCAGCTTTGGACCAGCGGGGGGGCAGGGAGATACG.